The present entry profiles one T cell receptor (beta chain) with its context. CDR1 MGHRA and CDR2 YSYEKL come from the germline V gene. This CDR3 region has 14 residues. Trimming cost V 0 bases and J 0 bases, with 6 bases left between them. The data belong to a study of cytomegalovirus exposure and HLA in healthy donors. Looking at the study overall: Findings of an earlier analysis included under 140 million unique TCR beta sequences from 180 million or so T cells. In an early release, HLA-typed donors contributed tens of millions of unique TCR sequences.

Primers for the PCR totalled 60 Vbeta and 13 Jbeta. Measured with immunoSEQ multiplex PCR; TCRdb has only the in-frame clones, and not every one. The sample yields 100,000 to 150,000 clones, about 78% seen once. This clonotype was sampled from a woman aged 40-49 years in good health and CMV-seropositive. The rearrangement uses TRBV4-1 and TRBJ2-7, with D maybe TRBD1 (6 bases). Sequencing input: PBMCs. The CDR3 region is CASSQEDSSYEQYF. The CDR3 DNA reads TGCGCCAGCAGCCAAGAGGACAGCTCCTACGAGCAGTACTTC.